These T cell receptor beta chains were read from a single sample in a study of response to subunit inactivated influenza vaccine. In TCRdb, the RT-PCR reads were re-called with MiXCR into one record per CDR3 protein. Of 550,000 to 650,000 distinct CDR3 sequences listed, approximately 10% were seen once; the top ten hold roughly 10%. The sample in question was PBMCs from blood, obtained on the day of vaccination. Receptors were obtained from a man over 45 who received an inactivated influenza vaccine. CDR3s leave out the opening cysteine and the closing phenylalanine or tryptophan. Clone size is given for some rows only: seen once, a few or many times, or a class if the clone is expanded.

v_call	clone_size	j_call	cdr3_aa
TRBV5-4	few	TRBJ2-1	ASSQGGRSSYNEQF
TRBV7-2	NA	TRBJ2-4	ASSWSRDGTIQY
TRBV6-2/TRBV6-3	NA	TRBJ2-7	ASLAREGFYEQY
TRBV24-1	few	TRBJ2-2	ATAGSFGELSTGELF
TRBV6-1	NA	TRBJ2-2	ASRPDSTGELF
TRBV5-1	many	TRBJ2-7	ASSLLGGIYEQY
TRBV5-1	few	TRBJ2-1	ASSLFSSTGGGNEQF
TRBV28	many	TRBJ2-3	ASSSHTSGGTDTQY
TRBV7-9	few	TRBJ1-2	ASSLGTQGGYT
TRBV5-1	many	TRBJ2-7	ASSLTSGTYEQY
TRBV5-6	many	TRBJ2-1	ASTIVGTGVINEQF
TRBV2	few	TRBJ1-4	ASSESIGSEKLF
TRBV12-3/TRBV12-4	few	TRBJ1-5	ASSLGFRLPQH
TRBV21-1	NA	TRBJ2-5	ASSKSPENTAGGEMASEETQY
TRBV6-2/TRBV6-3	NA	TRBJ2-1	ASSYRAYSYNEQF
TRBV5-6	few	TRBJ2-2	ASSFGTGRPGELF
TRBV28	NA	TRBJ2-5	ASSLMLGLDQETQY
TRBV5-1	NA	TRBJ2-7	ASSLQGGIDEQY
TRBV12-3/TRBV12-4	NA	TRBJ2-1	ASSPRTGHGSVQF
TRBV7-9	few	TRBJ1-1	ASSQGGSLNTEAF
TRBV11-2	few	TRBJ2-7	ASSFESGPYEQY
TRBV6-2/TRBV6-3	NA	TRBJ2-7	ASSEGHSYEQY
TRBV20-1	NA	TRBJ2-7	SARGLAESPTYEQY
TRBV6-1	few	TRBJ1-5	ASSQVRANNQPQH
TRBV20-1	NA	TRBJ2-7	SARDPWDSPYEQY
TRBV7-2	many	TRBJ2-7	ASSLGEAGGPYEQY
TRBV6-2/TRBV6-3	NA	TRBJ2-7	ASLASGTNYEQY
TRBV7-9	NA	TRBJ2-5	ASSRFSGRQETQY
TRBV10-3	NA	TRBJ2-5	AISGGGLQETQY
TRBV5-1	NA	TRBJ2-2	ASSLETQRRANTGELF
TRBV6-1	few	TRBJ1-2	ASSEGKGYYGYT
TRBV27	NA	TRBJ1-5	ASSSGGLWSQPQH
TRBV7-9	NA	TRBJ2-1	ASSPGTNEQF
TRBV4-3	NA	TRBJ2-2	ASSQDGNTGELF
TRBV5-1	few	TRBJ2-3	ASSLWQPWDTQY
TRBV3-1	few	TRBJ2-3	ASSQARAADTQY
TRBV19	few	TRBJ2-5	ASSKTSRQTETQY
TRBV5-1	NA	TRBJ2-5	ASSPTDGAYQETQY
TRBV12-3/TRBV12-4	many	TRBJ2-1	ASSRLAGGHNEQF
TRBV27	few	TRBJ1-1	ASRGGGGHFLTEAF